A selection of T cell receptor beta chains follows, all from one sample in a study of CD8 T cells in ankylosing spondylitis. A single record per CDR3 protein comes from TCRdb applying MiXCR to the 5' RACE reads. The repertoire has about 440,000 distinct CDR3 sequences, about 15% of them found once; the top ten carry under 1.2%. Sequencing input: blood, either unsorted or a sorted T cell fraction (not recorded which). The origin of the receptors is a male donor with ankylosing spondylitis. The CDR3 runs from the conserved cysteine through the conserved F or W. A D gene is named only where the DNA matches it firmly. Rows give clone size only sometimes, using once, few, many, or a class for an expanded clone.

v_call	d_call	clone_size	j_call	cdr3_nt	cdr3_aa
TRBV20-1	-	-	TRBJ1-2	TGCAGTGCTAGAGCCCCACCCTATGGCTACACCTTC	CSARAPPYGYTF
TRBV20-1	-	-	TRBJ2-5	TGCAGTGCTAGCCGACCCGCGGAGACCCAGTACTTC	CSASRPAETQYF
TRBV12-3/TRBV12-4	-	few	TRBJ2-7	TGTGCCAGCAGTTCTGGACGGACCTACACGTACGAGCAGTACTTC	CASSSGRTYTYEQYF
TRBV4-2	-	few	TRBJ2-2	TGTGCCAGCAGCCAAGATAGGAGGGTTGACACCGGGGAGCTGTTTTTT	CASSQDRRVDTGELFF
TRBV6-1	TRBD1	-	TRBJ2-2	TGTGCCAGCAGGATGGACAGGGGTAGCACCGGGGAGCTGTTTTTT	CASRMDRGSTGELFF
TRBV12-3/TRBV12-4	-	-	TRBJ2-2	TGTGCCAGCAGCAGGGACGGCACCGGGGAGCTGTTTTTT	CASSRDGTGELFF
TRBV3-1	TRBD2	few	TRBJ2-7	TGTGCCAGCAGCCAACGACTAGCCGTCGAGCAGTACTTC	CASSQRLAVEQYF
TRBV4-3	TRBD1	many	TRBJ1-1	TGCGCCAGCAGCCCATCGACAGGGGGCCTGAGAACTGAAGCTTTCTTT	CASSPSTGGLRTEAFF
TRBV5-1	-	-	TRBJ1-3	TGCGCCAGCTCGGACGGAACTGGAAACACCATATATTTT	CASSDGTGNTIYF
TRBV5-1	-	few	TRBJ2-2	TGCGCCAGCAGATCTGGTGGGCGCGACACCGGGGAGCTGTTTTTT	CASRSGGRDTGELFF
TRBV13	-	few	TRBJ2-7	TGTGCCAGCAGCCCCAGGCCCCTCGGGACCGAAGCCTACGAGCAGTACTTC	CASSPRPLGTEAYEQYF
TRBV11-3	-	-	TRBJ2-1	TGTGCCAGCAGCGAAGACACCTACAATGAGCAGTTCTTC	CASSEDTYNEQFF
TRBV28	TRBD1	-	TRBJ1-5	TGTGCCAGCAGCAAGGACAGGGGGCCCCTCGGGACGCCCCAGCATTTT	CASSKDRGPLGTPQHF
TRBV5-1	-	few	TRBJ2-7	TGCGCCAGCAGCCCCCGTTCTGTCGGGGAAGGGGAGCAGTACTTC	CASSPRSVGEGEQYF
TRBV20-1	TRBD1	few	TRBJ1-1	TGCAGTGCTAGGGGACAGCTAGTGGGCACTGAAGCTTTCTTT	CSARGQLVGTEAFF
TRBV2	TRBD1	many	TRBJ2-3	TGTGCCAGCAGTCTGGACAGGGGAGCGGATACGCAGTATTTT	CASSLDRGADTQYF